A selection of T cell receptor beta chains follows, all from one sample in a study of T cell clonotyping in hematopoietic cell transplantation. Sequencing was performed with immunoSEQ multiplex PCR; in TCRdb, only in-frame clones are kept and a portion is missing. The table has 40,000 to 45,000 clones, 94% seen once. Sequenced sample: peripheral blood mononuclear cells. Receptor source: a woman aged 45-59 years in good health. Some clones in this sample may be carry-over from other donors' samples. The CDR3 runs from the conserved cysteine through the conserved F or W. Each record gives: D gene, clone size, V gene, J gene, CDR3 DNA, CDR3 protein. D genes are given only for firm matches. Some rows mark clone size as missing; the rest say once, few, many or name a class of expanded clone.

D: .
size: .
V: TRBV7-9
J: TRBJ2-5
DNA: TGTGCCAGCAGCCCAACAAGGACCTTCCAAGAGACCCAGTACTTC
CDR3: CASSPTRTFQETQYF

D: .
size: .
V: TRBV5-4
J: TRBJ1-1
DNA: TGTGCCAGCAGCTGGCCGGGGGCGGAGAACACTGAAGCTTTCTTT
CDR3: CASSWPGAENTEAFF

D: TRBD2
size: .
V: TRBV2
J: TRBJ2-2
DNA: TGTGCCAGCAGTGAAGCGGGAGGGGCAACGGCCGGGGAGCTGTTTTTT
CDR3: CASSEAGGATAGELFF

D: .
size: .
V: TRBV2
J: TRBJ2-3
DNA: TGTGCCAGCAGTGAAGTAGTTAGCACAGATACGCAGTATTTT
CDR3: CASSEVVSTDTQYF

D: TRBD1
size: .
V: TRBV18
J: TRBJ1-5
DNA: TGTGCCAGCTCACCTGGGACAGGGGAAAATCAGCCCCAGCATTTT
CDR3: CASSPGTGENQPQHF

D: TRBD2
size: .
V: TRBV4-3
J: TRBJ2-2
DNA: TGCGCCAGCAGCCAAGATGGGGGGGCCGGGGAGCTGTTTTTT
CDR3: CASSQDGGAGELFF

D: .
size: .
V: TRBV6-5
J: TRBJ2-7
DNA: TGTGCCAGCAAACGGGGGACCACCCCTTCTTACGAGCAGTACTTC
CDR3: CASKRGTTPSYEQYF

D: .
size: .
V: TRBV9
J: TRBJ2-5
DNA: TGTGCCAGCAGCGTAGCGGGGGAACAAGAGACCCAGTACTTC
CDR3: CASSVAGEQETQYF

D: .
size: once
V: TRBV4-3
J: TRBJ2-1
DNA: TGCGCCAGCAGCCAAGGTGTTGCGGACCCCCTAAAGGGGGAGCAGTTCTTC
CDR3: CASSQGVADPLKGEQFF

D: TRBD1
size: .
V: TRBV6-5
J: TRBJ1-1
DNA: TGTGCCAGCAGCAGGGGGACACCCAACACTGAAGCTTTCTTT
CDR3: CASSRGTPNTEAFF

D: .
size: .
V: TRBV4-2
J: TRBJ2-7
DNA: TGTGCCAGCAGCCAAGGCGGGCGAAGCTCCTACGAGCAGTACTTC
CDR3: CASSQGGRSSYEQYF

D: TRBD1
size: .
V: TRBV5-1
J: TRBJ1-2
DNA: TGCGCCAGCAGCTTGGGGACAGGGGGCGCGGATGGCTACACCTTC
CDR3: CASSLGTGGADGYTF

D: TRBD1
size: .
V: TRBV7-2
J: TRBJ2-3
DNA: TGTGCCAGCAGCCCGGACAGGGTTATTCCAGATACGCAGTATTTT
CDR3: CASSPDRVIPDTQYF

D: .
size: once
V: TRBV5-6
J: TRBJ2-6
DNA: TGTGCCAGCAGCCCGGCCCGACGGATCTCTGGGGCCAACGTCCTGACTTTC
CDR3: CASSPARRISGANVLTF

D: .
size: .
V: TRBV5-6
J: TRBJ2-2
DNA: TGTGCCAGCACCCACATTAAGGAGGGCACCGGGGAGCTGTTTTTT
CDR3: CASTHIKEGTGELFF

D: .
size: .
V: TRBV2
J: TRBJ1-1
DNA: TGTGCCAGCCGAAACCAGGGGAACACTGAAGCTTTCTTT
CDR3: CASRNQGNTEAFF

D: .
size: .
V: TRBV5-5
J: TRBJ1-2
DNA: TGTGCCAGCAGCTCGGTTGGCTATGGCTACACCTTC
CDR3: CASSSVGYGYTF

D: .
size: few
V: TRBV27
J: TRBJ2-1
DNA: TGTGCCAGCAGTTTTCTGGCCGGCAATGAGCAGTTCTTC
CDR3: CASSFLAGNEQFF

D: .
size: .
V: TRBV6-1
J: TRBJ1-6
DNA: TGTGCCAGCAGTACAGGGAGTAATTCACCCCTCCACTTT
CDR3: CASSTGSNSPLHF